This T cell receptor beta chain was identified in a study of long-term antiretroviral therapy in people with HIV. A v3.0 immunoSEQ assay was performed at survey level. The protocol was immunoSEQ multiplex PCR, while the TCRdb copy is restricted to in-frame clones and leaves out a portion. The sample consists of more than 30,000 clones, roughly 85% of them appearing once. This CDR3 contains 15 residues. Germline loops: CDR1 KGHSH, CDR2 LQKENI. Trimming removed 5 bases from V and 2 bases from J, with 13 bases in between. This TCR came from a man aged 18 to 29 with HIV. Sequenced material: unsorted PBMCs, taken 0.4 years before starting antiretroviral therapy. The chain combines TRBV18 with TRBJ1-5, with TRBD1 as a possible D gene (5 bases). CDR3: CASSTGTVGNQPQHF. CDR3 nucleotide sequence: TGTGCCAGCTCAACCGGGACGGTGGGCAATCAGCCCCAGCATTTT.